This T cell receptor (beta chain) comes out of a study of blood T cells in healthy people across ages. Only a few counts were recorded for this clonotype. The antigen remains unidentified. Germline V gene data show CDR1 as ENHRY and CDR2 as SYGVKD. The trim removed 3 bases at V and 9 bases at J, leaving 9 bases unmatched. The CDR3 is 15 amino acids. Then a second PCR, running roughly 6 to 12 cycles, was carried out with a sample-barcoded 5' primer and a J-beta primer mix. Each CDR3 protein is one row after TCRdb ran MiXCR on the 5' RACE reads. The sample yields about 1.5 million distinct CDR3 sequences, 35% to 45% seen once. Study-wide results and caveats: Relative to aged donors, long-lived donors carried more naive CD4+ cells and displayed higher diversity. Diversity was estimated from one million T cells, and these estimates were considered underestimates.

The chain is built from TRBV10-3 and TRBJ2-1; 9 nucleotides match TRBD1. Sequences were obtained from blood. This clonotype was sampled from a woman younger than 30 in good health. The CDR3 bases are TGTGCCATCAGTGACCCACAGGGGGCTCACGGTGAGCAGTTCTTC. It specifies CAISDPQGAHGEQFF.